The present T cell receptor (beta chain) was sequenced within a study of blood T cells in healthy people across ages. Primed by a sample-barcoded 5' primer and a J-beta primer mix, a second PCR proceeded for about 6 to 12 cycles. TCRdb reprocessed the 5' RACE reads via MiXCR and lists one record per CDR3 protein. This table has over 1.5 million distinct CDR3 sequences, about 50% appearing once. Per the germline V gene, CDR1 is LNHNV and CDR2 is YYDKDF (reference sequence). The trim removed 0 bases at V and 1 base at J, leaving 2 bases unmatched. This CDR3 is built from 15 residues. This clonotype was counted a few times. The antigen is not known. Points from the study as a whole: Comparison with aged donors showed that long-lived donors had more naive CD4+ cells and higher diversity.

This sequence originates from a woman in her forties in good health. This sequence joins TRBV15 and TRBJ2-5; 7 nucleotides align to TRBD1. Material: blood. CDR3 coding DNA: TGTGCCACCAGCAGAGAAAGGGACAGCCAAGAGACCCAGTACTTC. It translates to CATSRERDSQETQYF.